One sample yielded the 30 T cell receptor beta chains listed below, sequenced in a study of Graves' ophthalmopathy and Graves' hyperthyroidism. The authors amplified TCR beta CDR3 regions, and they did so from RNA transcripts for repertoire sequencing. Second-round multiplex PCR came after first-round RT-PCR with HTBI primers. TCRdb re-derived calls from the multiplex PCR reads in MiXCR, one entry per CDR3 protein. Counted here are 200,000 to 250,000 distinct CDR3 sequences, 20% to 25% occurring once; the ten biggest clones make up roughly 44%. The sequenced sample was peripheral blood. Receptors were obtained from a woman aged 45 to 65 with Graves' ophthalmopathy.

Ten or more counts support this clonotype. This chain links TRBV4-1 with TRBJ1-1, with 10 bases lining up with TRBD1. This CDR3 region has 15 residues. V shed 3 bases, J shed 5 bases, and the junction held 6 bases outside the gene matches. The germline CDR1 and CDR2 sequences are MGHRA and YSYEKL. For the CDR3, the DNA is TGCGCCAGCAGCCAGCCGGGACAGGGGTGGACTGAAGCTTTCTTT. The encoded protein is CASSQPGQGWTEAFF.

The CDR3, as DNA: TGTGCCAGCAGCCACCGGGACAGGGGGAATGGCTACACCTTC. This codes for CASSHRDRGNGYTF. This chain uses TRBV3-1 with TRBJ1-2, with 11 nucleotides matching TRBD1. This CDR3 comprises 14 residues. J lost 6 bases, V lost 3 bases, and 3 bases had no gene match. Germline CDR1 reads LGHDT; CDR2 reads YNNKEL (reference sequence).

This clonotype was observed many times. The rearrangement uses TRBV7-3 and TRBJ1-1; D possibly corresponds to TRBD1 (6 bases). The CDR3 length is 12 residues. Germline values: CDR1 SGHTA, CDR2 FQGTGA. Trimming cost V 7 bases and J 6 bases, with 12 bases left between them. CDR3 residues: CASKGGVAEAFF. The CDR3, as DNA: TGTGCCAGCAAGGGGGGTGTGGCTGAAGCTTTCTTT.

This clonotype was recorded many times. The chain combines TRBV27 with TRBJ2-7, with 8 bases matching TRBD2. The V and J ends lost 5 bases and 3 bases, in that order; junction bases with no gene match: 6. Germline V gene data show CDR1 as MNHEY and CDR2 as SMNVEV (reference sequence). This CDR3 is built from 14 residues. Here the CDR3 DNA reads TGTGCCAGCAGTCCTACCGGGACTAGCTACGAGCAGTACTTC. Its translation: CASSPTGTSYEQYF.

This clonotype was seen at least ten times. V is TRBV12-3 or TRBV12-4 and J is TRBJ1-1; no clear D gene. The V end was cut by 6 bases, the J end by 3 bases, with 8 bases between. CDR3 length equals 12 residues. The CDR3 is CASSITYTEAFF. The CDR3 region has the DNA TGTGCCAGCAGCATCACCTACACTGAAGCTTTCTTT.

The DNA for the CDR3 is TGTGCCAGCAGTTTTGACGGGGGAAACTACGAGCAGTACTTC. Translating it yields CASSFDGGNYEQYF. The V call is TRBV28, the J call TRBJ2-7; TRBD2 might be the D (6 bases). Trimming cost V 3 bases and J 3 bases, with 12 bases left between them. The germline V gene encodes CDR1 MDHEN and CDR2 SYDVKM. The CDR3 covers 14 residues.

Ten or more counts support this clonotype. A single base separates this from a much larger clone, so it may be a read error. CDR3 residues: CTSSGQGDYEQYF. CDR3 DNA: TGTACCAGCTCGGGGCAGGGGGACTACGAGCAGTACTTC. The chain recombines TRBV12-3 or TRBV12-4 with TRBJ2-7; TRBD1 agrees at 7 bases. The CDR3 runs 13 residues.

The V and J genes are TRBV3-1 and TRBJ1-1; unclear D gene. V lost 1 base and J lost 1, with 10 bases in between. The CDR3 runs 15 residues. Germline values: CDR1 LGHDT, CDR2 YNNKEL (reference sequence). This chain's CDR3 is CASSQAGRGNTEAFF. The CDR3 region has the DNA TGTGCCAGCAGCCAAGCTGGCCGCGGGAACACTGAAGCTTTCTTT.

This clonotype has only one observation. V gene TRBV28 combines with J gene TRBJ2-7, with TRBD2 matching over 7 bases. Trimming took 3 bases from V and 2 from J; bases not matched to a gene: 10. Germline CDR1 MDHEN, CDR2 SYDVKM. The CDR3 has 16 amino acids. In DNA, the CDR3 is TGTGCCAGCAGTTTCCTCCCCTGGGGAGGGGCCTACGAGCAGTACTTC. This gives the protein CASSFLPWGGAYEQYF.

This clonotype was seen ten or more times. This chain connects TRBV18 to TRBJ1-1; D gene uncertain. This CDR3 is built from 13 residues. The V gene's germline CDR1 is KGHSH and CDR2 LQKENI. The V end was cut by 3 bases, the J end by 3 bases, with 8 bases between. Written as DNA, the CDR3 is TGTGCCAGCTCACCGGGGTGGGACACTGAAGCTTTCTTT. As protein: CASSPGWDTEAFF.

In this sample, this clonotype turned up many times. The chain has TRBV12-3 or TRBV12-4 and TRBJ1-1; D possibly corresponds to TRBD1 (5 bases). The CDR3 covers 15 residues. V gave up 5 bases and J gave up 4 bases, with 17 bases separating them. The CDR3 protein is CASSAPGISGTEAFF. The CDR3 DNA reads as TGTGCCAGCAGTGCCCCAGGGATATCGGGCACTGAAGCTTTCTTT.

The rearrangement uses TRBV10-2 and TRBJ2-5, with D maybe TRBD1 (6 bases). Germline V CDR1 and CDR2: WSHSY, SAAADI. This CDR3 contains 13 residues. V lost 7 bases, J lost 5 bases, and 14 bases lay in between. The CDR3 region has the DNA TGCGCCAGCATCCCGGCCCAGGGGGAGACCCAGTACTTC. Translating gives CASIPAQGETQYF.

V usage is TRBV5-1 and J usage is TRBJ2-2, with 15 bases that match TRBD2. Germline trimming cut 3 bases from V and 4 bases from J; bases unmatched to any gene: 4. The CDR3 runs 17 residues. CDR1 is SGHRS, CDR2 YFSETQ, per germline. Here the CDR3 DNA reads TGCGCCAGCAGCTCCGGGACTAGCGGGAGGATCACCGGGGAGCTGTTTTTT. This sequence encodes CASSSGTSGRITGELFF.

In this sample, this clonotype turned up many times. The chain uses TRBV28 and TRBJ1-3; maybe TRBD1 (5 bases). V was clipped by 6 bases and J by 4 bases, with 19 bases between them. CDR1 and CDR2 from the germline V gene are MDHEN and SYDVKM. The CDR3 totals 16 residues. The CDR3, as DNA: TGTGCCAGCAGCCTAAGAGCGACAGCGCTAGGAAACACCATATATTTT. Its protein is CASSLRATALGNTIYF.

This clonotype was seen at least ten times. The rearrangement links TRBV20-1 to TRBJ1-5; maybe TRBD1 (6 bases). Germline CDR1 is DFQATT and CDR2 is SNEGSKA (reference sequence). The CDR3 loop spans 16 amino acids. Trimming removed 3 bases from V and 2 bases from J, with 17 bases in between. The CDR3 coding sequence is TGCAGTGCTAGTCGCACAGGGACGTATGGCAATCAGCCCCAGCATTTT. Residues: CSASRTGTYGNQPQHF.

At least ten counts were recorded for this clonotype. V is TRBV6-1 and J is TRBJ1-5; weak D call: TRBD1 (5 bases). The V end was cut by 2 bases, the J end by 3 bases, with 11 bases between. Germline V CDR1 and CDR2: MNHNS, SASEGT. This CDR3 spans 15 amino acids. The CDR3 sequence: CASSERTQTNQPQHF. Here the CDR3 DNA reads TGTGCCAGCAGTGAACGGACACAGACCAATCAGCCCCAGCATTTT.

This clonotype has a count of ten or more. The chain combines TRBV7-8 with TRBJ2-7; D unclear. From germline, CDR1 is SGHVS and CDR2 FQNEAQ. The CDR3 runs to 12 residues. Trimming pared 4 bases from V and 6 bases from J, leaving 10 bases between. The CDR3 is CASSSTGPEQYF. Here the CDR3 DNA reads TGTGCCAGCAGCTCGACTGGGCCCGAGCAGTACTTC.

This clonotype showed up many times. The chain has TRBV5-1 and TRBJ2-7, with 8 bases identical to TRBD2. CDR1 is SGHRS, CDR2 YFSETQ, per germline. Trimming cost V 4 bases and J 4 bases; bases outside gene matches: 10. The CDR3 is 15 residues long. The DNA of the CDR3 is TGCGCCAGCAGCCCCCTCCCCGGGAGGGAGTACGAGCAGTACTTC. Encoded protein: CASSPLPGREYEQYF.

The V and J genes are TRBV20-1 and TRBJ1-6, with D perhaps TRBD1 (5 bases). The ends were cut back, 1 base at V and 7 bases at J, with 14 bases in the middle. Germline V gene data show CDR1 as DFQATT and CDR2 as SNEGSKA (reference sequence). CDR3 size: 15 residues. Here the CDR3 DNA reads TGCAGTGCTAGAGGAGGGGCTTCCCTAAATTCACCCCTCCACTTT. It is translated as CSARGGASLNSPLHF.

The chain has TRBV11-2 and TRBJ2-5; D ambiguous. V was shortened by 2 bases and J by 5 bases, with 6 bases between the two germline ends. The CDR3 extends over 12 amino acids. Per germline, CDR1 SGHAT and CDR2 FQNNGV. As DNA, the CDR3 is TGTGCCAGCAGCTTATTCTCCGAGACCCAGTACTTC. It encodes CASSLFSETQYF.

This clonotype was seen ten or more times. This chain links TRBV30 with TRBJ1-1; TRBD1 might be the D (5 bases). The CDR3 sequence is 12 residues long. Germline CDR1 and CDR2: GTSNPN and SVGIG (reference sequence). In DNA form, the CDR3 reads TGTGCATGGGGGACGTCGAACACTGAAGCTTTCTTT. Its translation is CAWGTSNTEAFF.

V is TRBV12-3 or TRBV12-4 and J is TRBJ1-5; a possible D gene is TRBD1 (5 bases). Between the trimmed V and J ends, which lost 3 bases and 0 bases, there was a span of 15 bases. This CDR3 has 17 amino acids. The CDR3 protein is CASSFNLRVNSNQPQHF. In DNA form, the CDR3 reads TGTGCCAGCAGTTTTAATCTCAGGGTCAATAGCAATCAGCCCCAGCATTTT.

V is TRBV7-8 and J is TRBJ1-5; 11 positions match TRBD1. Germline trimming cut 5 bases from V and 4 bases from J; bases unmatched to any gene: 4. The CDR3 covers 15 residues. Germline V gene data show CDR1 as SGHVS and CDR2 as FQNEAQ. This CDR3 reads CASSIGDRGNQPQHF. DNA of the CDR3: TGTGCCAGCAGCATAGGGGACAGGGGGAATCAGCCCCAGCATTTT.

This clonotype was counted ten times or more. This rearrangement joins TRBV12-3 or TRBV12-4 to TRBJ1-1; tentative D call: TRBD1 (5 bases). There are 12 residues in the CDR3. Trimming removed 5 bases from V and 7 bases from J, with 11 bases in between. Here the CDR3 DNA reads TGTGCCAGCAGTGTACGAAGGGGTGAAGCTTTCTTT. It translates to CASSVRRGEAFF.

This clonotype was picked up many times. The V and J genes are TRBV7-2 and TRBJ2-7, with a possible D match to TRBD2 (6 bases). Trimming shortened V by 4 bases and J by 7 bases, and 20 bases separated the two germline ends. Germline CDR1 and CDR2: SGHTA and FQGNSA. This CDR3 comprises 15 residues. The CDR3 here is CASSSRTGEAGEQYF. CDR3 nucleotide sequence: TGTGCCAGCAGCTCGCGGACGGGGGAGGCGGGAGAGCAGTACTTC.

This clonotype showed up many times. The V gene is TRBV11-2, the J gene TRBJ2-7; TRBD2 matches at 11 bases. J lost 3 bases, V lost 5 bases, and 12 bases had no gene match. The CDR3 is 17 amino acids. Germline V gives CDR1 SGHAT, CDR2 FQNNGV. The CDR3 spells CASSPVLAGEKGYEQYF. CDR3 nucleotides: TGTGCCAGCAGCCCCGTACTAGCGGGAGAGAAGGGCTACGAGCAGTACTTC.

This clonotype occurred many times. The chain couples TRBV29-1 to TRBJ1-1; 8 positions match TRBD1. The CDR3 length is 15 residues. Germline assignment: CDR1 SQVTM and CDR2 ANQGSEA. With V trimmed by 6 bases and J by 5 bases, 14 bases remained unmatched. CDR3: CSVDTIRGRNTEAFF. CDR3 in DNA: TGCAGCGTGGATACAATCAGGGGGCGAAATACTGAAGCTTTCTTT.

The V gene is TRBV29-1, the J gene TRBJ1-6; perhaps TRBD1 as D (5 bases). Trimming removed 7 bases from V and 4 bases from J, with 20 bases in between. Germline CDR1 and CDR2: SQVTM and ANQGSEA. The CDR3 has 16 amino acids. The CDR3 DNA is TGCAGCGGCCCCGGCAGGGCAATTAAATATAATTCACCCCTCCACTTT. The encoded protein is CSGPGRAIKYNSPLHF.

This clonotype was recorded many times. This chain joins TRBV30 and TRBJ2-7; a weak D match, TRBD2 (6 bases). Germline V gene data show CDR1 as GTSNPN and CDR2 as SVGIG (reference sequence). This CDR3 has 14 residues. The V end was cut by 2 bases, the J end by 4 bases, with 15 bases between. The CDR3 region has the DNA TGTGCCTGGAGTCGGGGGAGTGGGTCATACGAGCAGTACTTC. As protein: CAWSRGSGSYEQYF.

In this sample, this clonotype turned up many times. This chain connects TRBV5-1 to TRBJ1-2; D is uncertain. CDR1 and CDR2 from the germline V gene are SGHRS and YFSETQ. The CDR3 totals 14 residues. The V end lost 4 bases, the J end lost 11 bases, and 21 bases lay between the germline ends. The CDR3 coding sequence is TGCGCCAGCAGCCAAGACGGGTCCCAAGCGAGGTACACCTTC. Its protein is CASSQDGSQARYTF.